A single sample gave rise to the 6 T cell receptor beta chains below, sequenced in a study of blood T cell repertoires in COVID-19. TCRdb's copy holds only in-frame clones and misses some; the assay was immunoSEQ multiplex PCR. The sample lists about 120,000 clones; about 80% were seen once. The sequenced material came from peripheral blood. These receptors were collected from an older man with active or convalescent COVID-19.

This clone showed up just a few times. V and J are TRBV9 and TRBJ1-6; 8 positions match TRBD1. This CDR3 contains 16 residues. Germline-derived CDR1 and CDR2 are SGDLS and YYNGEE. Trimming removed 0 bases from V and 9 bases from J; junction bases left unmatched: 8. This CDR3 is CASSVDAGQGGSPLHF. The CDR3 DNA follows: TGTGCCAGCAGCGTAGATGCTGGACAGGGTGGTTCACCCCTCCACTTT.

Note on this clone: At the DNA level, this CDR3 is encoded by other sequences in the same sample as well. The chain links TRBV6-5 to TRBJ2-3; D gene ambiguous. This CDR3 is 15 amino acids long. Germline values: CDR1 MNHEY, CDR2 SVGAGI. Trimming shortened V by 0 bases and J by 1 base, and 8 bases separated the two germline ends. The CDR3 nucleotides are TGTGCCAGCAGTTACTCTAGTCGGGGCACAGATACGCAGTATTTT. The encoded protein is CASSYSSRGTDTQYF.

The gene calls are TRBV18 and TRBJ2-2, with 8 bases matching TRBD1. The CDR3 is 16 amino acids. CDR1 is KGHSH and CDR2 is LQKENI in the germline V gene. V gave up 4 bases and J gave up 2 bases; unmatched junction bases: 6. CDR3 in amino acids: CASSQSQGANTGELFF. The CDR3 DNA follows: TGTGCCAGCTCACAGTCCCAGGGGGCAAACACCGGGGAGCTGTTTTTT.

This chain connects TRBV19 to TRBJ2-1; 8 bases agree with TRBD2. Germline-derived CDR1 and CDR2 are LNHDA and SQIVND (reference sequence). With 6 bases clipped from V and 5 bases from J, the junction kept 3 bases outside the gene matches. This CDR3 comprises 13 residues. The CDR3 region is CASRNSGNNEQFF. The CDR3 nucleotides read TGTGCCAGTAGGAATAGCGGGAACAATGAGCAGTTCTTC.

V is TRBV28 and J is TRBJ1-6, with a tentative D call TRBD1 (6 bases). Trimming removed 3 bases from V and 5 bases from J, with 8 bases in between. CDR3 length: 14 amino acids. CDR1 MDHEN and CDR2 SYDVKM come from the germline V gene. CDR3 sequence (DNA): TGTGCCAGCAGTTTGTACAGGGATAATTCACCCCTCCACTTT. This codes for CASSLYRDNSPLHF.

The chain combines TRBV29-1 with TRBJ1-1, with TRBD1 matching over 11 bases. Germline V gene data show CDR1 as SQVTM and CDR2 as ANQGSEA. The CDR3 loop spans 13 amino acids. V was clipped by 5 bases and J by 7 bases; unmatched bases: 6. This chain's CDR3 is CSVQGQGAIEAFF. As DNA, the CDR3 is TGCAGCGTTCAAGGACAGGGGGCCATTGAAGCTTTCTTT.